The 21 T cell receptor beta chains below all came from one sample that was sequenced in a study of somatic mutations in cytotoxic T cells in rheumatoid arthritis. The table came from immunoSEQ multiplex PCR; TCRdb's copy has only in-frame clones and leaves some out. The table lists 13,000 or so clones, 60% to 85% of them singletons. Material for sequencing was CD8+ T cells sorted from blood. The receptors come from an adult with rheumatoid arthritis.

The chain uses TRBV19 and TRBJ1-5; D not certain. V lost 5 bases and J lost 6, with 14 bases in between. Germline loops: CDR1 LNHDA, CDR2 SQIVND (reference sequence). This CDR3 is 14 amino acids long. The CDR3 is CASSLGGIGQPQHF. In DNA, the CDR3 is TGTGCCAGTAGTTTAGGAGGGATTGGTCAGCCCCAGCATTTT.

This clone showed up just once. The chain couples TRBV13 to TRBJ1-5, with D tentatively TRBD1 (5 bases). This CDR3 region has 16 residues. V gave up 5 bases and J gave up 1 base, with 15 bases separating them. The germline V gene encodes CDR1 PRHDT and CDR2 FYEKMQ (reference sequence). The CDR3 region is CASSLGGGRSNQPQHF. The CDR3 DNA is TGTGCCAGCAGCCTGGGGGGGGGACGAAGCAATCAGCCCCAGCATTTT.

The V call is TRBV27, the J call TRBJ2-2, with D possibly being TRBD1 (6 bases). V was cut by 6 bases and J by 4 bases, with 12 bases left in between. The length of the CDR3 is 14 residues. Per the germline V gene, CDR1 is MNHEY and CDR2 is SMNVEV (reference sequence). Written as DNA, the CDR3 is TGTGCCAGCAGGGGCGCAGGGGCCACCGGGGAGCTGTTTTTT. Its translation: CASRGAGATGELFF.

J is TRBJ1-2 and V is TRBV5-1; the match to TRBD1 covers 10 bases. Germline V CDR1 and CDR2: SGHRS, YFSETQ. V was clipped by 4 bases and J by 5 bases; unmatched bases: 8. The CDR3 runs to 15 residues. The CDR3 coding sequence is TGCGCCAGCAGCGTATCCGGGACAGGGGATTATGGCTACACCTTC. As protein: CASSVSGTGDYGYTF.

V gene TRBV5-1 combines with J gene TRBJ1-2; D is ambiguous. The CDR3 spans 15 residues. Germline loops: CDR1 SGHRS, CDR2 YFSETQ. V was clipped by 4 bases and J by 4 bases, with 17 bases between them. CDR3 in DNA: TGCGCCAGCAGCCTCCCGGCCGGGCGGTTCTATGGCTACACCTTC. As protein: CASSLPAGRFYGYTF.

The J gene is TRBJ1-5, the V gene TRBV2, with 7 bases lining up with TRBD1. J gave up 2 bases and V 7 bases, and 8 bases lay outside the gene matches. The CDR3 spans 15 residues. Looked up from germline, CDR1 is SNHLY and CDR2 is FYNNEI. The CDR3 DNA reads TGTGCCAGCACCCGAGGACAGGAGGGCAATCAGCCCCAGCATTTT. Its translation: CASTRGQEGNQPQHF.

The chain recombines TRBV27 with TRBJ2-7; TRBD2 aligns across 12 bases. The CDR3 consists of 16 residues. Germline CDR1 and CDR2: MNHEY and SMNVEV (reference sequence). The V gene end was trimmed by 6 bases and the J gene end by 2 bases; junction bases not matched to a gene: 8. Here the CDR3 DNA reads TGTGCCAGCAGGTATTCTAGCGGGAGGGCGGCCTACGAGCAGTACTTC. This translates into CASRYSSGRAAYEQYF.

This chain joins TRBV2 and TRBJ2-6; D perhaps matches TRBD2 (6 bases). The CDR3 extends over 16 amino acids. CDR1 is SNHLY, CDR2 FYNNEI, per germline. V was pared by 7 bases and J by 3 bases, with 16 bases between. Written as DNA, the CDR3 is TGTGCCAGCATAGGACTCGGGGGACTTGGGGCCAACGTCCTGACTTTC. This encodes CASIGLGGLGANVLTF.

This clone appeared a single time. V usage is TRBV9 and J usage is TRBJ2-1, with 10 positions matching TRBD2. Germline V gene sequence: CDR1 SGDLS, CDR2 YYNGEE. V shed 3 bases, J shed 2 bases, and the junction held 8 bases outside the gene matches. CDR3 length: 17 amino acids. CDR3 coding DNA: TGTGCCAGCAGCGCCCCTAGCGGGAGCAGGACCTACAATGAGCAGTTCTTC. This gives the protein CASSAPSGSRTYNEQFF.

This chain joins TRBV19 and TRBJ2-7; D remains ambiguous. CDR3 length equals 11 residues. Germline loops: CDR1 LNHDA, CDR2 SQIVND (reference sequence). The ends were cut back, 5 bases at V and 2 bases at J, with 4 bases in the middle. CDR3: CASSDTYEQYF. The CDR3 region has the DNA TGTGCCAGTAGTGATACCTACGAGCAGTACTTC. Combining the CDR3 with reference TRBV19 and TRBJ2-7 gives the whole variable domain DGGITQSPKYLFRKEGQNVTLSCEQNLNHDAMYWYRQDPGQGLRLIYYSQIVNDFQKGDIAEGYSVSREKKESFPLTVTSAQKNPTAFYLCASSDTYEQYFGPGTRLTVT.

The chain recombines TRBV7-8 with TRBJ2-2; 9 nucleotides match TRBD2. This CDR3 is built from 15 residues. Germline lookup yields CDR1 SGHVS and CDR2 FQNEAQ. V shed 1 base and J 6 bases; nucleotides not matched to a gene: 3. The CDR3 DNA is TGTGCCAGCAGCTTAGTTGGCGGGGGGGCCGGGGAGCTGTTTTTT. As protein: CASSLVGGGAGELFF.

This clone was seen a few times. The chain recombines TRBV7-9 with TRBJ1-2, with 7 bases fitting TRBD1. The CDR3 loop spans 12 amino acids. Unmatched junction bases numbered 4, after V lost 5 bases and J lost 7 bases. From germline, CDR1 is SEHNR and CDR2 FQNEAQ (reference sequence). This CDR3 reads CASSPGQLGYTF. The CDR3 DNA is TGTGCCAGCAGCCCGGGACAGCTTGGCTACACCTTC.

DNA for the CDR3: TGTGCCAGCAGCTTAGGGGTCGGGGGACTCCACACAGATACGCAGTATTTT. Translation gives CASSLGVGGLHTDTQYF. The chain links TRBV7-9 to TRBJ2-3; tentatively, D is TRBD2 (6 bases). Trimming shortened V by 1 base and J by 2 bases, and 16 bases separated the two germline ends. This CDR3 has 17 residues. Germline V gene data show CDR1 as SEHNR and CDR2 as FQNEAQ (reference sequence). The variable domain in full, completed from reference TRBV7-9 and TRBJ2-3, reads DTGVSQNPRHKITKRGQNVTFRCDPISEHNRLYWYRQTLGQGPEFLTYFQNEAQLEKSRLLSDRFSAERPKGSFSTLEIQRTEQGDSAMYLCASSLGVGGLHTDTQYFGPGTRLTVL.

The V gene is TRBV7-9, the J gene TRBJ1-3; no clear D gene. The length of the CDR3 is 14 residues. Germline V gene data show CDR1 as SEHNR and CDR2 as FQNEAQ (reference sequence). With 3 bases removed from V and 0 bases from J, the gap between germline ends came to 6 bases. The CDR3 DNA follows: TGTGCCAGCAGCTTCACAGTCTCTGGAAACACCATATATTTT. As protein: CASSFTVSGNTIYF.

CDR3 loop: CASSLTGVAGGYNEQFF. The CDR3 DNA reads TGTGCCAGCAGCTTAACGGGGGTAGCGGGAGGATACAATGAGCAGTTCTTC. The V gene is TRBV7-3, the J gene TRBJ2-1; 10 bases match TRBD2. Germline V CDR1 and CDR2: SGHTA, FQGTGA. The CDR3 runs to 17 residues. V lost 0 bases to trimming and J lost 4 bases; unmatched junction nucleotides: 6.

The chain is built from TRBV7-3 and TRBJ2-7; D is tentatively TRBD1 or TRBD2 (5 bases each). This CDR3 comprises 13 residues. V lost 5 bases and J 5 bases, leaving 13 bases between the germline ends. Germline-derived CDR1 and CDR2 are SGHTA and FQGTGA. The CDR3 coding sequence is TGTGCCAGCAGCAGGGACCCCCGGGACGAGCAGTACTTC. Translated, it gives CASSRDPRDEQYF.

This chain uses TRBV7-9 with TRBJ2-7; TRBD1 matches 8 bases. Unmatched junction bases numbered 10, after V lost 5 bases and J lost 4 bases. Per the germline V gene, CDR1 is SEHNR and CDR2 is FQNEAQ (reference sequence). CDR3 length: 15 residues. Here the CDR3 DNA reads TGTGCCAGCAGCCCAGGACAGGGAAATTTTTACGAGCAGTACTTC. This encodes CASSPGQGNFYEQYF.

This rearrangement joins TRBV4-2 to TRBJ2-3; D is perhaps TRBD2 (6 bases). Trimming removed 5 bases at V and 11 bases at J, with 17 bases between. The length of the CDR3 is 13 residues. Germline CDR1 LGHNA, CDR2 YNFKEQ. Here the CDR3 reads CASSEAAAEGQYF. CDR3 nucleotide sequence: TGTGCCAGCAGCGAAGCCGCGGCGGAGGGGCAGTATTTT.

This rearrangement joins TRBV4-1 to TRBJ2-5, with D tentatively TRBD2 (6 bases). The CDR3 totals 14 residues. Germline V CDR1 and CDR2: MGHRA, YSYEKL. V lost 1 base and J lost 5, with 11 bases in between. The DNA for the CDR3 is TGCGCCAGCAGCCAAGGGGGGGTCTCGGAGACCCAGTACTTC. Protein product: CASSQGGVSETQYF.

This rearrangement joins TRBV7-9 to TRBJ2-6; D gene ambiguous. The CDR3 consists of 18 residues. V lost 5 bases and J lost 0, with 17 bases in between. Germline V gene sequence: CDR1 SEHNR, CDR2 FQNEAQ (reference sequence). CDR3 sequence (DNA): TGTGCCAGCAGCCCGCCGAGGAGAGACCCCTCTGGGGCCAACGTCCTGACTTTC. Translating it yields CASSPPRRDPSGANVLTF.

In DNA form, the CDR3 reads TGTGCCACCAGCAGTAAGGGGAACACTGAAGCTTTCTTT. It yields the protein CATSSKGNTEAFF. The chain combines TRBV15 with TRBJ1-1; D is unresolved. This CDR3 comprises 13 residues. CDR1 and CDR2 from the germline V gene are LNHNV and YYDKDF (reference sequence). V lost 3 bases and J 1 base, leaving 6 bases between the germline ends.